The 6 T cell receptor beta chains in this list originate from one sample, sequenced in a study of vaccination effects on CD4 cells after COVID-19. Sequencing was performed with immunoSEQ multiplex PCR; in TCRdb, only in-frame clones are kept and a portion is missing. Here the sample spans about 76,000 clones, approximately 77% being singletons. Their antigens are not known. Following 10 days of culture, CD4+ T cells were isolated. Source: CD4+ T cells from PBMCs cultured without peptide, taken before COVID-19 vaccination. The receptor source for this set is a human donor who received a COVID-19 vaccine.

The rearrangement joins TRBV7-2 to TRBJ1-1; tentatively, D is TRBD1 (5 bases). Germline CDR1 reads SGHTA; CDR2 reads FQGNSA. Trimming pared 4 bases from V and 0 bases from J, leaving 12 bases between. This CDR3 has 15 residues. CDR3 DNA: TGTGCCAGCAGCTCCGGGACGGGGATGAACACTGAAGCTTTCTTT. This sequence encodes CASSSGTGMNTEAFF.

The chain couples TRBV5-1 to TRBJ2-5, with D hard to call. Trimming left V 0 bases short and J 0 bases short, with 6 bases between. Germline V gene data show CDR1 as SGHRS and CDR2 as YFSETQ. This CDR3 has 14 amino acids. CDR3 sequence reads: CASSLGLNQETQYF. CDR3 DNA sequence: TGCGCCAGCAGCTTGGGTTTAAACCAAGAGACCCAGTACTTC.

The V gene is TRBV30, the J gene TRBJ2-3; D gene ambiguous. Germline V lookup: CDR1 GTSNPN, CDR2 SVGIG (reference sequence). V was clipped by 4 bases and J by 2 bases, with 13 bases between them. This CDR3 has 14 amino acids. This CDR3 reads CAWKANLNTDTQYF. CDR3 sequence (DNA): TGTGCCTGGAAGGCGAATCTAAACACAGATACGCAGTATTTT.

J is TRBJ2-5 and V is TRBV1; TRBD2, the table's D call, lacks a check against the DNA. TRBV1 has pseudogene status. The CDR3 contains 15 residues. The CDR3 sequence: CTSSLLAGGWETQYF. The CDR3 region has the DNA TGCACCAGCAGCCTTCTAGCGGGGGGTTGGGAGACCCAGTACTTC.

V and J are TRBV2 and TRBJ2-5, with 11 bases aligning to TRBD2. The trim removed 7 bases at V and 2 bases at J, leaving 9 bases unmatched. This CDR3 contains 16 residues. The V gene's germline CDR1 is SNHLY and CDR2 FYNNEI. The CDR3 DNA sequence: TGTGCCAGCAACCCCAGACTAGCGGGGATTCAAGAGACCCAGTACTTC. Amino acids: CASNPRLAGIQETQYF.

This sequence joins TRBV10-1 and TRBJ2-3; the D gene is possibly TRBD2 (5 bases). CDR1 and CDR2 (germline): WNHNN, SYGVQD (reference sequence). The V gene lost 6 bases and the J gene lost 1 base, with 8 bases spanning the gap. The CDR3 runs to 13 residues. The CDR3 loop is CASRRDGTDTQYF. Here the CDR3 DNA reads TGCGCCAGCAGGAGGGATGGCACAGATACGCAGTATTTT.